This TCR beta chain stems from a study of blood T cells in healthy people across ages. Findings of the study overall: In older individuals, TCR beta diversity per million T cells was lower, falling roughly linearly with age.

A second about 6 to 12 cycle PCR used barcoded and J-beta primers. Each cDNA was tagged by a template-switch adaptor containing 12 random nucleotides. TCRdb passed the 5' RACE reads through MiXCR, listing each CDR3 protein once. Of approximately 730,000 distinct CDR3 sequences detected, 43% appear once; the ten largest clones hold roughly 19%. The sample holds a few counts of this clonotype. The antigen remains unidentified. This clonotype originated in a woman between 55 and 75 years old in good health. Sequenced input: blood.

CDR3 sequence: CASSFLAGGITDTQYF. The CDR3 nucleotides read TGTGCCAGCAGCTTCCTGGCGGGAGGGATCACAGATACGCAGTATTTT. The gene calls are TRBV7-6 and TRBJ2-3, with 9 nucleotides matching TRBD2. The germline CDR1 and CDR2 sequences are SGHVS and FNYEAQ. With 3 bases clipped from V and 2 bases from J, the junction kept 6 bases outside the gene matches. CDR3 length: 16 residues. Supplemented by reference TRBV7-6 and TRBJ2-3, the full variable domain reads GAGVSQSPRYKVTKRGQDVALRCDPISGHVSLYWYRQALGQGPEFLTYFNYEAQQDKSGLPNDRFSAERPEGSISTLTIQRTEQRDSAMYRCASSFLAGGITDTQYFGPGTRLTVL.